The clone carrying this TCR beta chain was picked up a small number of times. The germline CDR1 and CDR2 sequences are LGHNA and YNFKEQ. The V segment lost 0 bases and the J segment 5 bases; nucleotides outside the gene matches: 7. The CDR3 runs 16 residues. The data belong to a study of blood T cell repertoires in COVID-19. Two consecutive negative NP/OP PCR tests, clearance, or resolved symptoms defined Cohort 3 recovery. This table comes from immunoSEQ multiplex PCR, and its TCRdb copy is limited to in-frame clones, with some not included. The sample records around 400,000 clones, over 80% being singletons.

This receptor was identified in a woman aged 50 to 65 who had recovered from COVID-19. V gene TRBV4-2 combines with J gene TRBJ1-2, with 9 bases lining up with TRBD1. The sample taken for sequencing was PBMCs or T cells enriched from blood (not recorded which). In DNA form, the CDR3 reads TGTGCCAGCAGCCAAGACGCGGGACAGGGTGTGTATGGCTACACCTTC. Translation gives CASSQDAGQGVYGYTF.